A single T cell receptor (beta chain) is shown here with its context. This table comes from immunoSEQ multiplex PCR, and its TCRdb copy is limited to in-frame clones, with some not included. Altogether 200,000 to 300,000 clones are present, 75% to 90% being singletons, with the ten largest covering under 15%. The record originates from a study of blood T cell repertoires in COVID-19. The germline CDR1 and CDR2 sequences are SGDLS and YYNGEE. Trimming left V 2 bases short and J 0 bases short, with 12 bases between. The CDR3 totals 17 residues. Sequencing used peripheral blood. This sequence joins TRBV9 and TRBJ2-6; a possible D gene is TRBD2 (6 bases). This TCR was recovered from an older woman with active or convalescent COVID-19. The CDR3 DNA sequence: TGTGCCAGCAGCGTCGAGGAGGGACTCTCTGGGGCCAACGTCCTGACTTTC. Encoded protein: CASSVEEGLSGANVLTF.